What follows are 13 T cell receptor beta chains derived from one specimen sequenced in a study of blood T cell repertoires in COVID-19. Assay used: immunoSEQ multiplex PCR; TCRdb lists only in-frame clones, some missing. The data hold roughly 200,000 clones, with 75% to 90% observed a single time. Sequencing used PBMCs or T cells enriched from blood (not recorded which). Every receptor here comes from a woman aged 30 to 39 who had been exposed to COVID-19.

CDR3 residues: CASSELRPLRDGYTF. CDR3 DNA: TGTGCCAGCAGTGAATTGAGGCCCCTTCGGGATGGCTACACCTTC. This chain connects TRBV25-1 to TRBJ1-2; no firm D call. Germline-derived CDR1 and CDR2 are MGHDK and SYGVNS. V lost 1 base and J 6 bases, leaving 15 bases between the germline ends. There are 15 residues in the CDR3.

This clone was seen a few times. The J gene is TRBJ1-2, the V gene TRBV7-9, with D hard to call. CDR1 SEHNR and CDR2 FQNEAQ come from the germline V gene (reference sequence). Deletions cut 7 bases from V and 8 bases from J, with 14 bases between. The CDR3 totals 12 residues. The CDR3 sequence: CASTDTPRGYTF. In DNA, the CDR3 is TGTGCCAGCACCGACACTCCTCGGGGCTACACCTTC.

The chain combines TRBV2 with TRBJ2-1; 9 bases align to TRBD1. Germline V gene lookup returns CDR1 SNHLY and CDR2 FYNNEI. This CDR3 is built from 16 residues. V dropped 3 bases and J dropped 2; count of bases not matched to a gene: 5. DNA for the CDR3: TGTGCCAGCAGTGAGGGACAGGGCGGACCCTACAATGAGCAGTTCTTC. Protein: CASSEGQGGPYNEQFF.

The chain links TRBV5-6 to TRBJ2-4; D might be TRBD2 (6 bases). The CDR3 loop spans 15 amino acids. The germline V and J ends were trimmed by 1 base and 5 bases, with 13 bases remaining between them. The germline V gene has CDR1 SGHDT and CDR2 YYEEEE. CDR3 sequence: CASSLRGTKQNIQYF. In DNA form, the CDR3 reads TGTGCCAGCAGCTTGCGGGGGACCAAACAAAACATTCAGTACTTC.

The rearrangement uses TRBV3-1 (or the pseudogene TRBV3-2) and TRBJ2-4; D possibly corresponds to TRBD1 (5 bases). The V and J ends lost 0 bases and 1 base respectively, with 16 bases between them. The CDR3 runs to 18 residues. Germline loops: CDR1 LGHDT, CDR2 YNNKEL (reference sequence). CDR3 sequence (DNA): TGTGCCAGCAGCCAAGATCCAGGGCTTCCGTCGGCCAAAAACATTCAGTACTTC. Protein sequence: CASSQDPGLPSAKNIQYF.

The chain uses TRBV3-1 (or the pseudogene TRBV3-2) and TRBJ2-7; TRBD1 matches 8 bases. The trim removed 4 bases at V and 9 bases at J, leaving 17 bases unmatched. The CDR3 consists of 16 residues. Germline V gene sequence: CDR1 LGHDT, CDR2 YNNKEL (reference sequence). CDR3 DNA sequence: TGTGCCAGCAGCCCACTCCCGGGACAGGCGGGACCTGGGCAGTACTTC. This sequence encodes CASSPLPGQAGPGQYF.

The chain has TRBV7-8 and TRBJ1-1; 7 bases fit TRBD1. Losses at the gene ends were 5 bases for V and 0 bases for J; bases not matched to a gene: 6. The CDR3 has 15 residues. Germline-derived CDR1 and CDR2 are SGHVS and FQNEAQ. CDR3 DNA: TGTGCCAGCAGCGACACTGGACAGGTGAACACTGAAGCTTTCTTT. Translating it yields CASSDTGQVNTEAFF.

The chain is built from TRBV18 and TRBJ2-7; D is undetermined. This CDR3 has 14 residues. Germline V gene data show CDR1 as KGHSH and CDR2 as LQKENI. V lost 0 bases and J lost 2, with 8 bases in between. CDR3 residues: CASSPPALTYEQYF. The CDR3 nucleotides read TGTGCCAGCTCACCACCGGCCTTAACCTACGAGCAGTACTTC.

The chain joins TRBV29-1 to TRBJ1-3, with 8 nucleotides matching TRBD1. V dropped 4 bases and J dropped 4; count of bases not matched to a gene: 0. This CDR3 is 12 amino acids long. The germline gives CDR1 SQVTM, CDR2 ANQGSEA. The CDR3 DNA reads as TGCAGCGTTGCAGGGGGCGGAAACACCATATATTTT. This gives the protein CSVAGGGNTIYF.

This clone occurred once. In DNA, the CDR3 is TGCGCCAGCAGCTTGGCCGGGGGAGCGGGGATCCAAGAGACCCAGTACTTC. Amino acids: CASSLAGGAGIQETQYF. The chain employs TRBV5-1 and TRBJ2-5; 7 bases fit TRBD2. V gave up 0 bases and J gave up 1 base; unmatched junction bases: 9. Germline V gene sequence: CDR1 SGHRS, CDR2 YFSETQ. The CDR3 covers 17 residues.

V usage is TRBV10-3 and J usage is TRBJ2-3; 7 nucleotides align to TRBD1. The CDR3 extends over 15 amino acids. J gave up 5 bases and V 0 bases, and 5 bases lay outside the gene matches. Per germline, CDR1 ENHRY and CDR2 SYGVKD. The CDR3 sequence is CAISESGQRRDTQYF. CDR3 coding DNA: TGTGCCATCAGTGAGTCGGGACAGAGAAGAGATACGCAGTATTTT.

This clone was counted once. The chain uses TRBV12-3 or TRBV12-4 and TRBJ1-2; TRBD1 is a possible D gene (6 bases). Trimming removed 6 bases at V and 8 bases at J, with 16 bases between. The CDR3 loop spans 13 amino acids. The CDR3 is CASRRQDLAGYTF. CDR3 coding DNA: TGTGCCAGCAGGCGACAGGATTTGGCGGGCTACACCTTC.

The chain carries TRBV7-2 and TRBJ1-5, with D tentatively TRBD1 (6 bases). Trimming stripped 3 bases from V and 0 bases from J, with 15 bases between. The CDR3 contains 17 residues. Per germline, CDR1 SGHTA and CDR2 FQGNSA. CDR3 in amino acids: CASSFPTGPYSNQPQHF. The CDR3 DNA reads as TGTGCCAGCAGCTTCCCGACAGGCCCATATAGCAATCAGCCCCAGCATTTT.